Below are 5 T cell receptor beta chains sequenced from a single sample in a study of T-cell reconstitution after alpha-beta-depleted transplantation in children. A library of TCRbeta sequences, prepared with unique molecular identifiers, was generated. TCRdb independently ran MiXCR on the PCR reads; one entry per CDR3 protein. The sample yields about 240,000 distinct CDR3 sequences, about 25% seen once. This material consisted of PBMCs, taken before TCRalphabeta/CD19-depleted stem cell transplant. These receptors were taken from a girl aged 2 to 9 with Fanconi anemia, due to receive a stem cell transplant.

The J gene is TRBJ2-1, the V gene TRBV30; D gene uncertain. CDR1 is GTSNPN, CDR2 SVGIG, per germline (reference sequence). This CDR3 comprises 11 residues. Trimming pared 2 bases from V and 7 bases from J, leaving 6 bases between. The CDR3: CAWSPLNEQFF. CDR3 nucleotides: TGTGCCTGGAGTCCTCTTAATGAGCAGTTCTTC.

The chain employs TRBV18 and TRBJ1-6, with TRBD1 matching over 7 bases. V shed 5 bases, J shed 0 bases, and the junction held 7 bases outside the gene matches. The CDR3 sequence is 17 residues long. The germline V gene encodes CDR1 KGHSH and CDR2 LQKENI. The CDR3 sequence: CASSSPGQFSYNSPLHF. CDR3 bases: TGTGCCAGCTCAAGTCCGGGACAGTTCTCCTATAATTCACCCCTCCACTTT.

The J gene is TRBJ2-7, the V gene TRBV7-3; 10 bases are shared with TRBD2. V was clipped by 5 bases and J by 6 bases; unmatched bases: 19. The germline V gene has CDR1 SGHTA and CDR2 FQGTGA. The CDR3 is 18 amino acids. The DNA for the CDR3 is TGTGCCAGCAGCCCTCTAGCAGGGGTGGGACTAGCGACGACCGAGCAGTACTTC. Protein: CASSPLAGVGLATTEQYF.

The CDR3 loop reads CASSLARERETQYF. As DNA, the CDR3 is TGTGCCAGCAGCTTAGCAAGGGAGAGGGAGACCCAGTACTTC. The chain recombines TRBV7-6 with TRBJ2-5, with a weak D call TRBD2 (5 bases). The germline CDR1 and CDR2 sequences are SGHVS and FNYEAQ. The germline V and J ends were trimmed by 0 bases and 5 bases, with 10 bases remaining between them. CDR3 length: 14 amino acids.

This clonotype was detected many times. The rearrangement links TRBV10-3 to TRBJ2-5; possible D gene TRBD1, 5 bases. The ends were cut back, 2 bases at V and 1 base at J, with 8 bases in the middle. Germline V gene sequence: CDR1 ENHRY, CDR2 SYGVKD. This CDR3 contains 14 residues. The CDR3 reads CAISETGTQETQYF. The DNA for the CDR3 is TGTGCCATCAGTGAGACAGGAACCCAAGAGACCCAGTACTTC.